This TCR beta chain was captured in a study of blood T cell repertoires in COVID-19 (TCRdb year 2020). About the study as a whole: Collaborator samples came from the United States, Italy and Spain and covered acute and convalescent phases of COVID-19. The material from the prospective study consisted of cDNA or gDNA derived from T cells, B-cell-depleted T cells, or PBMCs. Subjects who had been exposed to COVID-19, were actively infected with it, or had recovered from it provided the deeply sampled blood TCRbeta repertoires that made up the dataset. The repertoires were made available in a free public database intended to serve as a resource for research on the immune response to SARS-CoV-2. The samples were drawn from the first 160 participants of the ongoing ImmuneRACE study and from 1,254 subjects provided by 6 global collaborators. The sample metadata nearly always contained a de-identified subject ID, COVID-19 status, age in years and sex. Where available, HLA class I and class II types were taken from metadata supplied by the sample provider and were not determined by assay-based typing.

Collaborating institutions collected whole blood in K2EDTA tubes following their own protocols. Collaborator samples were shipped for TCRbeta analysis as frozen whole blood, isolated PBMCs, or DNA extracted from either sample type. As regards this clone: No antigen is known for it. No quality values exist for individual bases; no much larger clone is one base distant.

The germline V gene specifies SGHVS as CDR1 and FQNEAQ as CDR2. Measured from the cysteine to the phenylalanine, the CDR3 is 16 residues long. The retained sequence is limited to the CDR3, 48 bases, with the frame set at the first base. At the junction V is shortened by 1 base and J by 0 bases, with 12 bases in between. TCRbeta CDR3 regions were amplified from genomic DNA using the immunoSEQ Assay, a bias-controlled multiplex PCR. The authors processed their data as follows. Nucleated cell counts per sample were estimated from amplification of reference gene primers within the assay. To quantify the absolute abundance of each unique TCRbeta CDR3 rearrangement, sequence reads were collapsed and filtered. For each sample, productive Simpson clonality was calculated as the square root of Simpson's diversity index across productive rearrangements. TCRdb mirrors the immuneACCESS table, restricted to in-frame sequences. Some clones are absent from its copies; in checked studies, under half trace to an unresolved V gene, and the reason for the others is unknown. That table furnishes V, J and clone size, whereas the DNA furnished D and trimming. In this sample the table shows about 380,000 clones, 85% of which occur a single time. More than 3% of the sample belongs to the ten largest clones.

Summary of the overall study and its limitations: The quantity of clinical and demographic metadata differed by source and by participant and was supplied without curation.

This sequence uses TRBV7-8 and TRBJ1-1; the D gene is perhaps TRBD1, from 6 matching bases. The specimen sequenced was peripheral blood. This TCR was recovered from a woman under 30 with acute or convalescent COVID-19. The DNA is as follows: TGTGCCAGCAGCTTAGGAACAGGGAACATGAACACTGAAGCTTTCTTT. Its protein reads: CASSLGTGNMNTEAFF.